Shown below are 29 T cell receptor beta chains from a single sample sequenced in a study of T cell repertoires in cytomegalovirus infection. Each CDR3 protein gets one entry after TCRdb re-called the reads with MiXCR. The profile shows about 490,000 distinct CDR3 sequences, approximately 10% of them singletons. The sample comprised PBMCs. All receptors derive from a human donor in good health (CMV status not recorded). Some clones in this sample may be carry-over from other donors' samples.

This clonotype was recorded a few times. The chain uses TRBV6-5 and TRBJ2-7; unclear D gene. The CDR3 is 13 residues long. Germline V gives CDR1 MNHEY, CDR2 SVGAGI. Trimming removed 4 bases from V and 3 bases from J, with 10 bases in between. The CDR3 spells CASSSGRFYEQYF. The CDR3 DNA reads as TGTGCCAGCAGTTCTGGTAGATTCTACGAGCAGTACTTC.

This clonotype was recorded at least ten times. The J gene is TRBJ1-1, the V gene TRBV3-1, with D uncertain. The germline V and J ends were trimmed by 2 bases and 4 bases, with 5 bases remaining between them. The CDR3 length is 12 residues. Germline V gene data show CDR1 as LGHDT and CDR2 as YNNKEL (reference sequence). CDR3: CASSQSSTEAFF. In nucleotides, the CDR3 is TGTGCCAGCAGCCAAAGTAGCACTGAAGCTTTCTTT.

This clonotype appeared many times. The chain employs TRBV7-8 and TRBJ2-3; 8 bases agree with TRBD1. CDR3 length equals 16 residues. The junction had 7 bases not matched to a gene; V was cut back by 1 base and J by 4 bases. Germline assignment: CDR1 SGHVS and CDR2 FQNEAQ. The CDR3 is CASSLGRTGRPDTQYF. The CDR3, as DNA: TGTGCCAGCAGCTTAGGAAGGACAGGGCGCCCAGATACGCAGTATTTT.

In this sample, this clonotype turned up a few times. The chain joins TRBV20-1 to TRBJ2-3; 9 bases line up with TRBD2. Germline V lookup: CDR1 DFQATT, CDR2 SNEGSKA (reference sequence). V was pared by 3 bases and J by 4 bases, with 5 bases of the junction left unmatched. The CDR3 runs to 14 residues. The CDR3 sequence is CSASNSGGSDTQYF. For the CDR3, the DNA is TGCAGTGCTAGTAACAGCGGGGGGTCAGATACGCAGTATTTT.

The chain has TRBV29-1 and TRBJ2-5, with D tentatively TRBD1 (7 bases). This CDR3 has 14 residues. Trimming stripped 5 bases from V and 2 bases from J, with 15 bases between. Germline V gene data show CDR1 as SQVTM and CDR2 as ANQGSEA. The CDR3 region has the DNA TGCAGCGTTCCAGGGGGGACGACGCAAGAGACCCAGTACTTC. It codes for CSVPGGTTQETQYF. The full variable domain, in which reference TRBV29-1 and TRBJ2-5 provide the parts outside the CDR3, is SAVISQKPSRDICQRGTSLTIQCQVDSQVTMMFWYRQQPGQSLTLIATANQGSEATYESGFVIDKFPISRPNLTFSTLTVSNMSPEDSSIYLCSVPGGTTQETQYFGPGTRLLVL.

This clonotype was seen ten or more times. V usage is TRBV7-9 and J usage is TRBJ2-3; D ambiguous. Between the trimmed V and J ends, which lost 0 bases and 7 bases, there was a span of 5 bases. This CDR3 region has 12 residues. The germline V gene has CDR1 SEHNR and CDR2 FQNEAQ (reference sequence). The CDR3 DNA reads as TGTGCCAGCAGCTTAGCGTCTTATACGCAGTATTTT. As protein: CASSLASYTQYF.

The chain has TRBV7-9 and TRBJ2-2; 8 bases line up with TRBD2. CDR1 and CDR2 from the germline V gene are SEHNR and FQNEAQ (reference sequence). This CDR3 contains 19 residues. J lost 2 bases, V lost 5 bases, and 16 bases had no gene match. The CDR3, as DNA: TGTGCCAGCAGCCCCCCAGTGGGGAGCGGGAGTGGTAACACCGGGGAGCTGTTTTTT. Protein: CASSPPVGSGSGNTGELFF.

The gene calls are TRBV28 and TRBJ2-1; D gene uncertain. CDR1 and CDR2 from the germline V gene are MDHEN and SYDVKM. The length of the CDR3 is 13 residues. V lost 2 bases, J lost 4 bases, and 6 bases lay in between. CDR3 DNA: TGTGCCAGCAGTTTAATCGATTACAATGAGCAGTTCTTC. As protein: CASSLIDYNEQFF.

This clonotype has more than one count but fewer than ten. The chain carries TRBV6-4 and TRBJ2-3; no firm D call. The length of the CDR3 is 14 residues. Germline values: CDR1 MRHNA, CDR2 SNTAGT. Trimming removed 0 bases at V and 2 bases at J, with 6 bases between. CDR3 DNA: TGTGCCAGCAGTGACTCGATTCCCACAGATACGCAGTATTTT. Its translation is CASSDSIPTDTQYF.

In this sample, this clonotype turned up a few times. The chain has TRBV7-3 and TRBJ2-2, with 8 positions matching TRBD2. The CDR3 has 16 amino acids. With V trimmed by 5 bases and J by 8 bases, 13 bases remained unmatched. The germline gives CDR1 SGHTA, CDR2 FQGTGA. The CDR3 region has the DNA TGTGCCAGCAGCCCAGGGACTAGACGAGAGAGTGGGGAGCTGTTTTTT. It codes for CASSPGTRRESGELFF.

In this sample, this clonotype turned up a few times. This chain links TRBV20-1 with TRBJ2-5, with D hard to call. Trimming left V 3 bases short and J 1 base short, with 9 bases between. Germline lookup yields CDR1 DFQATT and CDR2 SNEGSKA (reference sequence). This CDR3 spans 13 amino acids. The CDR3 loop is CSARDRFQETQYF. The CDR3 region has the DNA TGCAGTGCTAGGGACCGATTCCAAGAGACCCAGTACTTC.

The chain carries TRBV12-3 or TRBV12-4 and TRBJ1-5, with a tentative D call TRBD1 (5 bases). V was cut by 2 bases and J by 9 bases, with 11 bases left in between. The CDR3 contains 13 residues. The CDR3 sequence: CASSLRQYGPQHF. DNA for the CDR3: TGTGCCAGCAGTTTACGACAGTACGGGCCCCAGCATTTT.

For the CDR3, the DNA is TGTGCCACCAGTGATTCGCCGGGACAGAGCACAGATACGCAGTATTTT. It is translated as CATSDSPGQSTDTQYF. The rearrangement uses TRBV24-1 and TRBJ2-3, with 7 bases fitting TRBD1. CDR1 and CDR2 from the germline V gene are KGHDR and SFDVKD. The junction had 4 bases not matched to a gene; V was cut back by 2 bases and J by 0 bases. The CDR3 consists of 16 residues.

This clonotype was detected many times. The V call is TRBV5-4, the J call TRBJ2-4, with D tentatively TRBD1 (8 bases). The CDR3 totals 13 residues. V lost 3 bases and J 15 bases, leaving 19 bases between the germline ends. Germline values: CDR1 SGHNT, CDR2 YYREEE (reference sequence). CDR3 residues: CASSSVTGEGWYF. The DNA of the CDR3 is TGTGCCAGCAGCTCGGTGACAGGGGAGGGATGGTACTTC.

This clonotype was recorded only once. A much larger clonotype is one base distant, so this may be a read error. The chain is built from TRBV4-2 and TRBJ2-7; possible D gene TRBD2, 6 bases. The CDR3 is 14 residues long. Germline CDR1 LGHNA, CDR2 YNFKEQ. The CDR3 reads CASSQDLQGRERYF. CDR3 DNA sequence: TGTGCCAGCAGCCAAGATCTTCAGGGCCGGGAGCGGTACTTC.

This clonotype was counted ten times or more. The chain carries TRBV27 and TRBJ1-1; maybe TRBD1 (5 bases). V was trimmed by 5 bases and J by 8 bases, leaving 18 bases between them. Germline V lookup: CDR1 MNHEY, CDR2 SMNVEV (reference sequence). This CDR3 contains 14 residues. Here the CDR3 reads CASSQGPRQLEAFF. The CDR3 DNA sequence: TGTGCCAGCAGTCAAGGCCCCCGACAGCTCGAAGCTTTCTTT.

The sample holds many counts of this clonotype. This chain links TRBV12-3 or TRBV12-4 with TRBJ2-1; 15 bases are shared with TRBD2. After removal of 5 bases from V and 9 bases from J, the junction contained 14 bases not matched to a gene. The CDR3 extends over 18 amino acids. The CDR3 protein is CASSKMLGLAGGPSEQFF. Here the CDR3 DNA reads TGTGCCAGCAGTAAAATGCTCGGACTAGCGGGAGGGCCGAGTGAGCAGTTCTTC.

This clonotype has at least ten counts. This sequence joins TRBV6-1 and TRBJ2-7; D gene ambiguous. The CDR3 contains 13 residues. CDR1 and CDR2 (germline): MNHNS, SASEGT. Trimming cost V 3 bases and J 2 bases, with 8 bases left between them. The CDR3, as DNA: TGTGCCAGCAGTGATTTGGCAACCTACGAGCAGTACTTC. This translates into CASSDLATYEQYF.

This clonotype was seen at least ten times. The J gene is TRBJ1-1, the V gene TRBV7-8, with D hard to call. Germline CDR1 and CDR2: SGHVS and FQNEAQ. The CDR3 consists of 16 residues. The V and J ends lost 5 bases and 8 bases respectively, with 24 bases between them. The CDR3 DNA sequence: TGTGCCAGCAGCCCAAGGCGGACCGACCCGGGGAGGGAAGCTTTCTTT. Translating gives CASSPRRTDPGREAFF.

This clonotype was recorded many times. The chain uses TRBV7-8 and TRBJ2-6; the D is unclear. Germline values: CDR1 SGHVS, CDR2 FQNEAQ. The V gene lost 7 bases and the J gene lost 0 bases, with 4 bases spanning the gap. The CDR3 totals 13 residues. The CDR3 here is CASINSGANVLTF. CDR3 DNA sequence: TGTGCCAGCATCAACTCTGGGGCCAACGTCCTGACTTTC.

In its sample, this clonotype was seen a few times. The chain carries TRBV9 and TRBJ2-2; the D gene could be TRBD1 or TRBD2 (6 bases each). CDR3 size: 15 residues. Germline lookup yields CDR1 SGDLS and CDR2 YYNGEE. V lost 0 bases to trimming and J lost 4 bases, with 10 bases between them. In nucleotides, the CDR3 is TGTGCCAGCAGCGTAGAAGGGGGGACCACCGGGGAGCTGTTTTTT. Protein product: CASSVEGGTTGELFF.

There are many counts of this clonotype. The genes are TRBV20-1 and TRBJ1-1, with TRBD1 matching over 8 bases. Trimming at V came to 0 bases and at J to 1 base, leaving 4 bases not matched to a gene. CDR1 and CDR2 (germline): DFQATT, SNEGSKA (reference sequence). This CDR3 is 15 amino acids long. Written as DNA, the CDR3 is TGCAGTGCTAGAGATTATCAGGGGGCGAACACTGAAGCTTTCTTT. Amino acids: CSARDYQGANTEAFF.

The table lists this clonotype with many counts. The chain is built from TRBV18 and TRBJ2-2; TRBD1 matches 9 bases. CDR3 length equals 16 residues. The trim removed 2 bases at V and 1 base at J, leaving 2 bases unmatched. Per germline, CDR1 KGHSH and CDR2 LQKENI. CDR3 amino acids: CASSPGTGKNTGELFF. DNA of the CDR3: TGTGCCAGCTCACCAGGGACAGGGAAGAACACCGGGGAGCTGTTTTTT.

This clonotype turned up a few times. The rearrangement joins TRBV7-9 to TRBJ1-1, with TRBD1 identical over 7 bases. CDR3 length equals 16 residues. Germline assignment: CDR1 SEHNR and CDR2 FQNEAQ (reference sequence). The V and J ends lost 0 bases and 0 bases, in that order; junction bases with no gene match: 4. The CDR3 protein is CASSLAPGGVNTEAFF. The CDR3 DNA follows: TGTGCCAGCAGCTTAGCCCCAGGGGGAGTGAACACTGAAGCTTTCTTT.

This clonotype was seen at least ten times. The chain recombines TRBV10-3 with TRBJ2-3, with D unclear. V was trimmed by 4 bases and J by 0 bases, leaving 11 bases between them. Germline V lookup: CDR1 ENHRY, CDR2 SYGVKD. The CDR3 consists of 15 residues. DNA of the CDR3: TGTGCCATCAGTGGTGGCGGAGCCAGCACAGATACGCAGTATTTT. As protein: CAISGGGASTDTQYF.

This clonotype was counted only a few times. The genes are TRBV5-1 and TRBJ2-5; D is perhaps TRBD1 or TRBD2 (6 bases each). Germline V gene lookup returns CDR1 SGHRS and CDR2 YFSETQ. The CDR3 has 14 amino acids. V lost 0 bases and J lost 5, with 11 bases in between. The CDR3 DNA reads as TGCGCCAGCAGCTTGGAACGGAGGGGGGAGACCCAGTACTTC. Its translation: CASSLERRGETQYF.

This clonotype was counted at least ten times. V is TRBV7-9 and J is TRBJ2-4; the D is unclear. Per germline, CDR1 SEHNR and CDR2 FQNEAQ (reference sequence). Between the trimmed V and J ends, which lost 0 bases and 7 bases, there was a span of 7 bases. The CDR3 loop spans 13 amino acids. The CDR3 DNA is TGTGCCAGCAGCTTAGCGTCCTGGAACATTCAGTACTTC. Translated: CASSLASWNIQYF.

The genes are TRBV20-1 and TRBJ2-7; 10 bases are shared with TRBD1. V was pared by 4 bases and J by 5 bases, with 2 bases of the junction left unmatched. The CDR3 covers 12 residues. Germline V gene data show CDR1 as DFQATT and CDR2 as SNEGSKA (reference sequence). This CDR3 is CSATGTGDEQYF. The CDR3 DNA reads as TGCAGTGCTACCGGGACAGGGGACGAGCAGTACTTC.

The sample holds many counts of this clonotype. This chain uses TRBV7-3 with TRBJ2-2; D gene ambiguous. CDR3 length equals 16 residues. The V gene lost 1 base and the J gene lost 1 base, with 10 bases spanning the gap. Germline V gene lookup returns CDR1 SGHTA and CDR2 FQGTGA. The CDR3 loop is CASSLKNSGNTGELFF. CDR3 coding DNA: TGTGCCAGCAGCTTAAAGAACTCAGGGAACACCGGGGAGCTGTTTTTT. Drawing the rest from reference TRBV7-3 and TRBJ2-2, the complete variable domain is GAGVSQTPSNKVTEKGKYVELRCDPISGHTALYWYRQSLGQGPEFLIYFQGTGAADDSGLPNDRFFAVRPEGSVSTLKIQRTERGDSAVYLCASSLKNSGNTGELFFGEGSRLTVL.